This entry lists 23 T cell receptor beta chains sequenced from one sample in a study of T cell changes during pregnancy in multiple sclerosis. Libraries were prepared by immunoSEQ multiplex PCR; TCRdb keeps only in-frame clonotypes and omits some of them. The sample holds tens of thousands of clones; just over 90% are singletons and the top ten take about 0.33%. This specimen consisted of CD4+ T cells from peripheral blood mononuclear cells, obtained before pregnancy. The receptor source for this set is a female donor with multiple sclerosis, enrolled in a pregnancy study.

The chain links TRBV2 to TRBJ2-1; 9 bases agree with TRBD1. The germline CDR1 and CDR2 sequences are SNHLY and FYNNEI. V lost 4 bases and J lost 3; bases outside the gene matches: 4. This CDR3 has 15 residues. The CDR3 spells CASSVPGQGYNEQFF. CDR3 DNA: TGTGCCAGCAGTGTCCCGGGACAGGGCTACAATGAGCAGTTCTTC. Combining the CDR3 with reference TRBV2 and TRBJ2-1 gives the whole variable domain EPEVTQTPSHQVTQMGQEVILRCVPISNHLYFYWYRQILGQKVEFLVSFYNNEISEKSEIFDDQFSVERPDGSNFTLKIRSTKLEDSAMYFCASSVPGQGYNEQFFGPGTRLTVL.

This chain uses TRBV18 with TRBJ2-2, with 8 nucleotides matching TRBD2. This CDR3 is built from 16 residues. With 3 bases clipped from V and 1 base from J, the junction kept 4 bases outside the gene matches. CDR1 is KGHSH and CDR2 is LQKENI in the germline V gene. The CDR3 loop is CASSPASGRNTGELFF. The CDR3 region has the DNA TGTGCCAGCTCACCGGCCAGCGGGAGGAACACCGGGGAGCTGTTTTTT.

V and J are TRBV5-5 and TRBJ2-5; weak D call: TRBD2 (5 bases). The CDR3 has 14 residues. Trimming took 0 bases from V and 5 from J, leaving 11 bases between them. Germline CDR1 is SGHKS and CDR2 is YYEKEE (reference sequence). CDR3 residues: CASSLESSRETQYF. In nucleotides, the CDR3 is TGTGCCAGCAGCTTGGAATCTAGCCGTGAGACCCAGTACTTC.

In the case of this clone: At one boundary the junction diverges from the germline segment, which might be a read error. The chain couples TRBV2 to TRBJ2-2; D is uncertain. This CDR3 has 13 amino acids. Germline CDR1 and CDR2: SNHLY and FYNNEI. CDR3 sequence: CASSVVDTRELFF. In DNA form, the CDR3 reads TGTGCCAGCAGTGTGGTAGACACCAGGGAGCTGTTTTTT.

The chain combines TRBV7-9 with TRBJ1-4; TRBD1 matches at 7 bases. The V segment lost 1 base and the J segment 7 bases; nucleotides outside the gene matches: 3. CDR1 is SEHNR and CDR2 is FQNEAQ in the germline V gene (reference sequence). CDR3 size: 14 residues. As DNA, the CDR3 is TGTGCCAGCAGCTTAGGACAGGGTCTTGAAAAACTGTTTTTT. This sequence encodes CASSLGQGLEKLFF.

The chain employs TRBV11-2 and TRBJ2-1, with 8 bases matching TRBD2. The CDR3 length is 15 residues. Trimming took 1 base from V and 9 from J; bases not matched to a gene: 8. The germline V gene has CDR1 SGHAT and CDR2 FQNNGV. This chain's CDR3 is CASSLVLAGKIEQFF. The CDR3 DNA reads as TGTGCCAGCAGCTTAGTATTAGCGGGAAAGATTGAGCAGTTCTTC.

The chain combines TRBV10-3 with TRBJ2-1; tentatively, D is TRBD1 (6 bases). In germline, CDR1 is ENHRY, CDR2 SYGVKD. The CDR3 is made up of 13 amino acids. Trimming shortened V by 6 bases and J by 10 bases, and 16 bases separated the two germline ends. CDR3: CAISLDSFGEQFF. DNA of the CDR3: TGTGCCATCAGCCTGGACAGTTTTGGGGAGCAGTTCTTC.

The chain employs TRBV4-2 and TRBJ1-4, with D possibly TRBD1 on 6 matching bases. This CDR3 is 15 amino acids long. Germline V gives CDR1 LGHNA, CDR2 YNFKEQ. V dropped 0 bases and J dropped 1 base, with 6 bases sitting between them. The CDR3: CASSQETGTNEKLFF. The CDR3 nucleotides are TGTGCCAGCAGCCAAGAGACAGGAACTAATGAAAAACTGTTTTTT.

The V call is TRBV7-9, the J call TRBJ2-7; D uncertain. The CDR3 loop spans 14 amino acids. Trimming removed 6 bases from V and 2 bases from J, with 14 bases in between. Germline CDR1 is SEHNR and CDR2 is FQNEAQ (reference sequence). CDR3 in DNA: TGTGCCAGCAGTACGACAAATGACCCCTACGAGCAGTACTTC. Protein: CASSTTNDPYEQYF.

This chain joins TRBV7-2 and TRBJ2-1; 12 positions agree with TRBD2. The germline CDR1 and CDR2 sequences are SGHTA and FQGNSA. The V and J ends lost 4 bases and 7 bases, in that order; junction bases with no gene match: 8. CDR3 size: 16 residues. The CDR3, as DNA: TGTGCCAGCAGCTCCGCATGGCTAGCGGGAGGGAATGAGCAGTTCTTC. Residues: CASSSAWLAGGNEQFF.

This chain joins TRBV7-9 and TRBJ2-1; unclear D gene. The CDR3 has 11 residues. The germline gives CDR1 SEHNR, CDR2 FQNEAQ (reference sequence). Trimming took off 7 bases at V and 6 bases at J, with 7 bases between the two ends. DNA for the CDR3: TGTGCCAGCATTCAACTCAATGAGCAGTTCTTC. It yields the protein CASIQLNEQFF.

The chain is built from TRBV28 and TRBJ1-3, with 10 bases aligning to TRBD1. Per germline, CDR1 MDHEN and CDR2 SYDVKM. CDR3 size: 16 residues. Germline trimming cut 2 bases from V and 7 bases from J; bases unmatched to any gene: 8. The CDR3 is CASSLRDRGAGNTIYF. The CDR3, as DNA: TGTGCCAGCAGTTTAAGGGACAGGGGAGCGGGGAACACCATATATTTT.

The chain carries TRBV7-2 and TRBJ2-1; 7 bases align to TRBD2. Germline lookup yields CDR1 SGHTA and CDR2 FQGNSA. With 5 bases clipped from V and 6 bases from J, the junction kept 7 bases outside the gene matches. The CDR3 runs 14 residues. The CDR3 DNA reads TGTGCCAGCAGCCGCGAAGCGGGACTCAATGAGCAGTTCTTC. Its translation is CASSREAGLNEQFF.

In its sample, this clone was seen once. For the CDR3, the DNA is TGTGCCAGCAGCGAGCGGGCGAGCACAGATACGCAGTATTTT. It encodes CASSERASTDTQYF. This chain links TRBV25-1 with TRBJ2-3, with D possibly matching TRBD2 (6 bases). Germline lookup yields CDR1 MGHDK and CDR2 SYGVNS. The CDR3 consists of 14 residues. The ends were cut back, 6 bases at V and 0 bases at J, with 10 bases in the middle.

The CDR3 protein is CASNRGLTEAFF. CDR3 in DNA: TGTGCCAGCAACAGGGGGCTAACTGAAGCTTTCTTT. The V call is TRBV6-6, the J call TRBJ1-1; 9 bases line up with TRBD1. The CDR3 extends over 12 amino acids. The trim removed 7 bases at V and 5 bases at J, leaving 2 bases unmatched. Per the germline V gene, CDR1 is MNHNY and CDR2 is SVGAGI (reference sequence).

The chain links TRBV23-1 to TRBJ2-7; D ambiguous. TRBV23-1 is annotated as an ORF whose role is uncertain. The V gene lost 2 bases and the J gene lost 2 bases, with 19 bases spanning the gap. The CDR3 extends over 17 amino acids. The CDR3 DNA follows: TGCGCCAGCAGTCAAAATCAAGAGACTGAAGATCCCTACGAGCAGTACTTC. Amino acid sequence: CASSQNQETEDPYEQYF.

The rearrangement joins TRBV11-1 to TRBJ2-3; possible D gene TRBD1, 5 bases. The V end lost 5 bases, the J end lost 4 bases, and 16 bases lay between the germline ends. CDR1 SGHAT and CDR2 FQDESV come from the germline V gene (reference sequence). The CDR3 has 15 amino acids. CDR3 protein: CASSTHRQGPDTQYF. In DNA form, the CDR3 reads TGTGCCAGCAGCACACACCGGCAGGGTCCAGATACGCAGTATTTT.

The V call is TRBV2, the J call TRBJ2-5; TRBD2 matches 10 bases. Germline V gives CDR1 SNHLY, CDR2 FYNNEI. This CDR3 region has 13 residues. V was clipped by 7 bases and J by 4 bases; unmatched bases: 3. Here the CDR3 DNA reads TGTGCCAGCAAAAGCGGGAGGGGAGAGACCCAGTACTTC. Its translation is CASKSGRGETQYF. Supplemented by reference TRBV2 and TRBJ2-5, the full variable domain reads EPEVTQTPSHQVTQMGQEVILRCVPISNHLYFYWYRQILGQKVEFLVSFYNNEISEKSEIFDDQFSVERPDGSNFTLKIRSTKLEDSAMYFCASKSGRGETQYFGPGTRLLVL.

The chain has TRBV6-1 and TRBJ2-1; 9 bases agree with TRBD2. The ends lost 4 bases at V and 5 bases at J; junction bases unmatched: 3. CDR1 and CDR2 (germline): MNHNS, SASEGT. There are 14 residues in the CDR3. The CDR3 DNA follows: TGTGCCAGCAGTGCTCTAGCGGGGAACAATGAGCAGTTCTTC. The encoded protein is CASSALAGNNEQFF.

The V gene is TRBV7-9, the J gene TRBJ1-1; D might be TRBD1 (6 bases). Trimming took off 1 base at V and 4 bases at J, with 10 bases between the two ends. CDR3 length: 14 residues. Germline V gene data show CDR1 as SEHNR and CDR2 as FQNEAQ (reference sequence). The DNA for the CDR3 is TGTGCCAGCAGCTTAGGGGTAGGGGGCACTGAAGCTTTCTTT. It specifies CASSLGVGGTEAFF.

V and J are TRBV5-6 and TRBJ2-7; weak D call: TRBD2 (5 bases). Looked up from germline, CDR1 is SGHDT and CDR2 is YYEEEE. V gave up 5 bases and J gave up 3 bases, with 21 bases separating them. The CDR3 is 16 amino acids. The CDR3 DNA sequence: TGTGCCAGCAGTCCCATCAATCGGGGTTACAACTACGAGCAGTACTTC. It translates to CASSPINRGYNYEQYF.

The chain is built from TRBV12-1 and TRBJ2-3; TRBD1, as called in the table, went unchecked against the DNA. TRBV12-1 is given as a pseudogene. The CDR3 totals 15 residues. CDR3 nucleotide sequence: TGTGCCAGCAGCCCCGGACAGGGGAGCACAGATACGCAGTATTTT. Residues: CASSPGQGSTDTQYF.

The J gene is TRBJ2-7, the V gene TRBV5-1, with D possibly matching TRBD1 (6 bases). CDR1 is SGHRS, CDR2 YFSETQ, per germline. Trimming shortened V by 2 bases and J by 2 bases, and 14 bases separated the two germline ends. This CDR3 comprises 15 residues. CDR3 bases: TGCGCCAGCAGCTTACCCGGGACATCAACCTACGAGCAGTACTTC. It codes for CASSLPGTSTYEQYF.